This T cell receptor (beta chain) originates from a study of blood T cell repertoires in COVID-19. The repertoire was sequenced with immunoSEQ multiplex PCR; TCRdb's copy has only in-frame clones and lacks some. The data hold about 210,000 clones, with about nine tenths observed a single time. The length of the CDR3 is 16 residues. V shed 4 bases and J 5 bases; nucleotides not matched to a gene: 12. Germline V CDR1 and CDR2: SGHNT, YYREEE (reference sequence). The rearrangement uses TRBV5-4 and TRBJ2-5; 9 bases match TRBD2. Sequenced input: peripheral blood. The receptor was derived from a woman in her seventies with acute or convalescent COVID-19. CDR3 DNA: TGTGCCAGCAGCCGTGGGACTAGCCAATGGAGGGAGACCCAGTACTTC. Translation gives CASSRGTSQWRETQYF.